The rows below give T cell receptor beta chains drawn from one sample of a study of blood T cell repertoires in COVID-19. The table came from immunoSEQ multiplex PCR; TCRdb's copy has only in-frame clones and leaves some out. The data show approximately 45,000 clones, around four fifths seen once. Specimen: peripheral blood. The receptors come from a woman over 75 with acute or convalescent COVID-19. CDR3s include the opening cysteine and the closing phenylalanine or tryptophan. D genes are given only for firm matches. Clone size is given for some rows only: seen once, a few or many times, or a class if the clone is expanded.

D	J	size	V	CDR3	DNA
.	TRBJ2-2	.	TRBV4-1	CASSQGAGDTGELFF	TGCGCCAGCAGCCAAGGGGCAGGGGATACCGGGGAGCTGTTTTTT
TRBD1	TRBJ1-4	.	TRBV18	CASSPDRGGEEKLFF	TGTGCCAGCTCACCAGATAGAGGGGGCGAGGAAAAACTGTTTTTT
.	TRBJ2-7	once	TRBV6-5	CASSKAGTYSYEQYF	TGTGCCAGCAGTAAGGCCGGGACTTATTCCTACGAGCAGTACTTC
TRBD1	TRBJ2-4	.	TRBV11-2	CASSLVGGLLAKNIQYF	TGTGCCAGCAGCTTAGTAGGGGGCCTGCTAGCCAAAAACATTCAGTACTTC
.	TRBJ2-4	few	TRBV19	CASNSPRDSSRDIQYF	TGTGCCAGTAATTCCCCGCGGGACTCCTCGAGGGACATTCAGTACTTC
TRBD1	TRBJ2-4	once	TRBV2	CASRHRGSAKNIQYF	TGTGCCAGCAGGCACAGGGGGAGCGCCAAAAACATTCAGTACTTC
.	TRBJ2-7	.	TRBV5-8	CASSFIQGVPYEQYF	TGTGCCAGCAGCTTTATACAGGGTGTTCCCTACGAGCAGTACTTC
TRBD2	TRBJ2-7	.	TRBV5-1	CASSPTPGGYEQYF	TGCGCCAGCAGCCCCACCCCGGGGGGCTACGAGCAGTACTTC
.	TRBJ1-4	.	TRBV5-1	CASSLIRMGANEKLFF	TGCGCCAGCAGCTTGATCCGGATGGGAGCTAATGAAAAACTGTTTTTT
.	TRBJ1-1	.	TRBV5-4	CASSLDRVTEAFF	TGTGCCAGCAGCTTGGATCGGGTGACTGAAGCTTTCTTT
TRBD1	TRBJ2-7	.	TRBV7-9	CASSLAGQGTYEQYF	TGTGCCAGCAGCTTAGCTGGACAGGGGACCTACGAGCAGTACTTC
.	TRBJ1-1	.	TRBV29-1	CSAARTENTEAFF	TGCAGCGCGGCACGGACAGAGAACACTGAAGCTTTCTTT
.	TRBJ2-1	once	TRBV4-1	CASSQDSLSGGAIGEQFF	TGCGCCAGCAGCCAAGATTCCCTGTCTGGGGGGGCGATAGGTGAGCAGTTCTTC
.	TRBJ1-1	once	TRBV5-1	CASIGEAGWAFF	TGCGCCAGCATCGGGGAGGCGGGTTGGGCTTTCTTT
TRBD2	TRBJ2-1	.	TRBV6-5	CAGGTSDYNEQFF	TGTGCCGGAGGGACTAGCGACTACAATGAGCAGTTCTTC
TRBD1	TRBJ1-6	.	TRBV18	CASSRDSYNSPLHF	TGTGCCAGCTCCCGGGACAGCTATAATTCACCCCTCCACTTT
TRBD1	TRBJ2-7	.	TRBV6-6	CASSYSRDRVLYEQYF	TGTGCCAGCAGTTACTCGAGGGACAGGGTCCTTTACGAGCAGTACTTC
.	TRBJ1-2	once	TRBV4-2	CASSQEYRVEGDGYTF	TGTGCCAGCAGCCAAGAATACAGGGTCGAAGGAGATGGCTACACCTTC
TRBD2	TRBJ2-2	few	TRBV9	CASSVPIAGGTGELFF	TGTGCCAGCAGCGTACCTATAGCGGGGGGTACCGGGGAGCTGTTTTTT
.	TRBJ1-2	.	TRBV19	CASSIGTHANYGYTF	TGTGCCAGTAGTATCGGGACACACGCTAACTATGGCTACACCTTC